This entry lists 18 T cell receptor beta chains sequenced from one sample in a study of T cell changes during pregnancy in multiple sclerosis. Sequencing was performed with immunoSEQ multiplex PCR; in TCRdb, only in-frame clones are kept and a portion is missing. The repertoire holds roughly 85,000 clones, with roughly 92% as singletons. This material consisted of peripheral blood, taken in the first trimester of pregnancy. The receptors were sampled from a female donor with multiple sclerosis, enrolled in a pregnancy study.

V is TRBV4-1 and J is TRBJ2-7, with a possible D match to TRBD2 (5 bases). The CDR3 has 13 residues. Per the germline V gene, CDR1 is MGHRA and CDR2 is YSYEKL. V lost 5 bases to trimming and J lost 0 bases, with 8 bases between them. The CDR3 here is CASSLDFSYEQYF. CDR3 DNA sequence: TGCGCCAGCAGCTTGGACTTCTCCTACGAGCAGTACTTC.

This clone was recorded once. The chain couples TRBV7-2 to TRBJ2-2; 7 bases align to TRBD1. Germline loops: CDR1 SGHTA, CDR2 FQGNSA. The CDR3 runs 17 residues. Trimming took 2 bases from V and 4 from J; bases not matched to a gene: 10. The CDR3 DNA reads as TGTGCCAGCAGCTTAAGGACTTGGGCAGGGGGCACCGGGGAGCTGTTTTTT. Its translation is CASSLRTWAGGTGELFF. Looking up the rest from reference TRBV7-2 and TRBJ2-2 gives the full variable domain: GAGVSQSPSNKVTEKGKDVELRCDPISGHTALYWYRQSLGQGLEFLIYFQGNSAPDKSGLPSDRFSAERTGGSVSTLTIQRTQQEDSAVYLCASSLRTWAGGTGELFFGEGSRLTVL.

The chain couples TRBV28 to TRBJ2-5; no firm D call. The V end lost 8 bases, the J end lost 9 bases, and 13 bases lay between the germline ends. The germline gives CDR1 MDHEN, CDR2 SYDVKM. This CDR3 comprises 11 residues. CDR3 in DNA: TGTGCCAGCGGAACCTTACGGGCCCAGTACTTC. Its translation is CASGTLRAQYF. The full variable domain, with the rest looked up from reference TRBV28 and TRBJ2-5, is DVKVTQSSRYLVKRTGEKVFLECVQDMDHENMFWYRQDPGLGLRLIYFSYDVKMKEKGDIPEGYSVSREKKERFSLILESASTNQTSMYLCASGTLRAQYFGPGTRLLVL.

The genes are TRBV5-4 and TRBJ2-1; maybe TRBD2 (5 bases). This CDR3 is 16 amino acids long. V gave up 4 bases and J gave up 6 bases, with 20 bases separating them. Germline values: CDR1 SGHNT, CDR2 YYREEE (reference sequence). The CDR3, as DNA: TGTGCCAGCAGCCCTAAGGCTAGCATTCAAATCAATGAGCAGTTCTTC. Translating gives CASSPKASIQINEQFF. Full variable domain (remainder filled in from reference TRBV5-4 and TRBJ2-1): ETGVTQSPTHLIKTRGQQVTLRCSSQSGHNTVSWYQQALGQGPQFIFQYYREEENGRGNFPPRFSGLQFPNYSSELNVNALELDDSALYLCASSPKASIQINEQFFGPGTRLTVL.

This clone was recorded once. CDR3 region: CASSGELNTEAFF. CDR3 nucleotide sequence: TGTGCCAGCAGTGGCGAGTTGAACACTGAAGCTTTCTTT. This chain links TRBV2 with TRBJ1-1; D remains ambiguous. V was shortened by 4 bases and J by 0 bases, with 6 bases between the two germline ends. The CDR3 has 13 amino acids. From germline, CDR1 is SNHLY and CDR2 FYNNEI.

The rearrangement links TRBV29-1 to TRBJ2-3; TRBD2 is a possible D gene (6 bases). Germline lookup yields CDR1 SQVTM and CDR2 ANQGSEA. Trimming left V 3 bases short and J 11 bases short, with 12 bases between. The CDR3 is 11 residues long. CDR3 residues: CSVDIVGRQYF. The CDR3 DNA follows: TGCAGCGTTGATATAGTCGGGAGGCAGTATTTT.

The chain has TRBV6-1 and TRBJ2-7; weak D call: TRBD1 (6 bases). Trimming cost V 7 bases and J 1 base, with 14 bases left between them. The V gene's germline CDR1 is MNHNS and CDR2 SASEGT. The CDR3 covers 14 residues. CDR3: CASKTGPYSYEQYF. The CDR3 DNA reads as TGTGCCAGCAAAACAGGGCCGTATTCCTACGAGCAGTACTTC.

The chain joins TRBV6-5 to TRBJ1-1; TRBD1 might be the D (6 bases). The CDR3 is 13 residues long. Germline V CDR1 and CDR2: MNHEY, SVGAGI. Trimming removed 2 bases from V and 10 bases from J, with 14 bases in between. The CDR3 here is CASSYVGGGGAFF. The CDR3 region has the DNA TGTGCCAGCAGTTACGTTGGGGGCGGGGGAGCTTTCTTT.

The gene calls are TRBV19 and TRBJ1-3, with D perhaps matching TRBD1 (6 bases). Germline V gene data show CDR1 as LNHDA and CDR2 as SQIVND (reference sequence). Trimming removed 7 bases at V and 2 bases at J, with 12 bases between. The CDR3 contains 14 residues. This chain's CDR3 is CASKEGVTGNTIYF. In DNA form, the CDR3 reads TGTGCCAGTAAAGAGGGGGTGACTGGAAACACCATATATTTT. The full variable domain, in which reference TRBV19 and TRBJ1-3 provide the parts outside the CDR3, is DGGITQSPKYLFRKEGQNVTLSCEQNLNHDAMYWYRQDPGQGLRLIYYSQIVNDFQKGDIAEGYSVSREKKESFPLTVTSAQKNPTAFYLCASKEGVTGNTIYFGEGSWLTVV.

This clone showed up just once. J is TRBJ2-5 and V is TRBV28; a weak D match, TRBD2 (5 bases). The CDR3 totals 13 residues. CDR1 is MDHEN, CDR2 SYDVKM, per germline. V dropped 6 bases and J dropped 2 bases, with 10 bases sitting between them. In nucleotides, the CDR3 is TGTGCCAGCAGGAGGACTTTACAAGAGACCCAGTACTTC. Its translation is CASRRTLQETQYF.

V gene TRBV27 combines with J gene TRBJ2-7, with TRBD2 identical over 7 bases. Per germline, CDR1 MNHEY and CDR2 SMNVEV (reference sequence). V gave up 1 base and J gave up 6 bases; unmatched junction bases: 12. This CDR3 is built from 16 residues. As DNA, the CDR3 is TGTGCCAGCAGTTTATGGAAGACTAGCAGCTTTTCCGAGCAGTACTTC. This gives the protein CASSLWKTSSFSEQYF.

The chain employs TRBV5-6 and TRBJ1-3; D ambiguous. The V end was cut by 0 bases, the J end by 0 bases, with 10 bases between. The CDR3 sequence is 16 residues long. The germline gives CDR1 SGHDT, CDR2 YYEEEE. In DNA, the CDR3 is TGTGCCAGCAGCTTGGGCGGAACGATCTCTGGAAACACCATATATTTT. This sequence encodes CASSLGGTISGNTIYF.

The chain links TRBV5-1 to TRBJ1-1, with TRBD1 identical over 8 bases. Germline V gene sequence: CDR1 SGHRS, CDR2 YFSETQ. The length of the CDR3 is 14 residues. J was trimmed by 4 bases and V by 8 bases; bases with no gene match: 10. The CDR3 sequence is CASRTGTETTEAFF. The CDR3 DNA follows: TGCGCCAGTAGGACAGGGACCGAGACCACTGAAGCTTTCTTT.

This clone was seen just once. The V call is TRBV5-1, the J call TRBJ2-1; TRBD1 matches 7 bases. The germline gives CDR1 SGHRS, CDR2 YFSETQ. V lost 7 bases to trimming and J lost 4 bases; unmatched junction nucleotides: 11. This CDR3 spans 15 amino acids. The CDR3 here is CASSPDRQPYNEQFF. The CDR3 DNA follows: TGCGCCAGCTCCCCGGACAGGCAACCTTACAATGAGCAGTTCTTC.

J is TRBJ2-2 and V is TRBV28, with a tentative D call TRBD2 (7 bases). Deletions cut 4 bases from V and 6 bases from J, with 21 bases between. CDR1 and CDR2 from the germline V gene are MDHEN and SYDVKM. The CDR3 sequence is 17 residues long. This CDR3 reads CASSSPWGGGGAGELFF. For the CDR3, the DNA is TGTGCCAGCAGTTCGCCGTGGGGGGGCGGAGGGGCCGGGGAGCTGTTTTTT. The full variable domain, in which reference TRBV28 and TRBJ2-2 provide the parts outside the CDR3, is DVKVTQSSRYLVKRTGEKVFLECVQDMDHENMFWYRQDPGLGLRLIYFSYDVKMKEKGDIPEGYSVSREKKERFSLILESASTNQTSMYLCASSSPWGGGGAGELFFGEGSRLTVL.

This chain joins TRBV19 and TRBJ1-2, with a weak D call TRBD1 (6 bases). The CDR3 is 14 amino acids. V was clipped by 3 bases and J by 4 bases, with 12 bases between them. The germline CDR1 and CDR2 sequences are LNHDA and SQIVND (reference sequence). The CDR3 sequence: CASSIGTSTYGYTF. Here the CDR3 DNA reads TGTGCCAGTAGTATCGGGACATCCACCTATGGCTACACCTTC. The whole variable domain, filled in from reference TRBV19 and TRBJ1-2, reads DGGITQSPKYLFRKEGQNVTLSCEQNLNHDAMYWYRQDPGQGLRLIYYSQIVNDFQKGDIAEGYSVSREKKESFPLTVTSAQKNPTAFYLCASSIGTSTYGYTFGSGTRLTVV.

J is TRBJ1-4 and V is TRBV28; a weak D match, TRBD1 (5 bases). Per germline, CDR1 MDHEN and CDR2 SYDVKM. The CDR3 contains 15 residues. Trimming removed 5 bases from V and 3 bases from J, with 13 bases in between. CDR3 sequence: CASSQPRAPNEKLFF. The CDR3 nucleotides read TGTGCCAGCAGTCAACCCAGGGCGCCTAATGAAAAACTGTTTTTT.

This clone has only one observation. The CDR3: CASSLGGDDYGYTF. Written as DNA, the CDR3 is TGTGCCAGCAGCCTAGGAGGTGACGACTATGGCTACACCTTC. This sequence joins TRBV9 and TRBJ1-2; the D is unclear. The CDR3 totals 14 residues. V dropped 4 bases and J dropped 3 bases, with 13 bases sitting between them. Germline CDR1 reads SGDLS; CDR2 reads YYNGEE.